A single sample gave rise to the 30 T cell receptor beta chains below, sequenced in a study of shared clonotypes between healthy human individuals. The table came from immunoSEQ multiplex PCR; TCRdb's copy has only in-frame clones and leaves some out. This sample has 1 million to 1.2 million clones, with roughly 77% found just once. Specimen: memory CD4+ T cells from PBMCs. Specified subset: CD45RA-negative fraction. The receptors were sampled from a man aged 18 to 29 in good health. Some clones in this sample may be carry-over from other donors' samples.

A remark on this clone: A far larger clone is only one base removed, so a read error is likely. The sample contains more than one DNA sequence encoding this CDR3. The chain has TRBV5-1 and TRBJ1-2; 7 positions agree with TRBD1. The V gene's germline CDR1 is SGHRS and CDR2 YFSETQ. The length of the CDR3 is 13 residues. The CDR3 sequence is CASSPDRADGYTF. CDR3 DNA sequence: TGTGCCAGCAGCCCCGACAGGGCTGATGGCTACACCTTC.

The chain carries TRBV21-1 and TRBJ1-2. TRBV21-1 is annotated as a pseudogene. The CDR3 extends over 14 amino acids. CDR3 coding DNA: TGTGCCAGCAGCAAAGATGGGGGGCTAGGTGGCTACACCTTC. Its protein product is CASSKDGGLGGYTF.

The V gene is TRBV4-2, the J gene TRBJ2-1; no definite D call. Trimming removed 0 bases at V and 4 bases at J, with 7 bases between. Per germline, CDR1 LGHNA and CDR2 YNFKEQ. The CDR3 has 14 residues. For the CDR3, the DNA is TGTGCCAGCAGCCAAGATTTAGAGTACAATGAGCAGTTCTTC. Its translation is CASSQDLEYNEQFF.

The chain combines TRBV28 with TRBJ2-2; perhaps TRBD1 as D (6 bases). The CDR3 extends over 15 amino acids. The ends were cut back, 7 bases at V and 4 bases at J, with 16 bases in the middle. CDR1 is MDHEN, CDR2 SYDVKM, per germline. The DNA of the CDR3 is TGTGCCAGCAAAATGGGGGCCCCGGGCACCGGGGAGCTGTTTTTT. This sequence encodes CASKMGAPGTGELFF.

This chain uses TRBV6-4 with TRBJ2-7; D ambiguous. From germline, CDR1 is MRHNA and CDR2 SNTAGT. The CDR3 sequence is 15 residues long. V was clipped by 6 bases and J by 2 bases, with 17 bases between them. In DNA, the CDR3 is TGTGCCAGCAGGATTTACGATGACCCAACCTACGAGCAGTACTTC. The encoded protein is CASRIYDDPTYEQYF.

This chain connects TRBV28 to TRBJ2-5; 7 bases are shared with TRBD1. This CDR3 is built from 14 residues. Germline CDR1 and CDR2: MDHEN and SYDVKM. The V gene end was trimmed by 5 bases and the J gene end by 2 bases; junction bases not matched to a gene: 5. The CDR3 sequence is CASSVNRGQETQYF. CDR3 nucleotides: TGTGCCAGCAGTGTAAACAGGGGACAAGAGACCCAGTACTTC.

Worth noting for this clone: The CDR3 does not close with the conserved phenylalanine or tryptophan, likely indicating a read error. The DNA is omitted, as the CDR3 cannot be located on it reliably, and the CDR3 follows TCRdb's listing. The chain combines TRBV7-9 with TRBJ1-2; TRBD1 was called by the table and not checked on the DNA. The CDR3 is made up of 12 amino acids, end residues included. Germline V gene sequence: CDR1 SEHNR, CDR2 FQNEAQ (reference sequence). The CDR3 here is CASSLVFQGSTL.

This chain connects TRBV5-4 to TRBJ2-2; 8 bases align to TRBD1. The junction had 4 bases not matched to a gene; V was cut back by 5 bases and J by 1 base. The germline CDR1 and CDR2 sequences are SGHNT and YYREEE (reference sequence). The CDR3 loop spans 15 amino acids. CDR3 residues: CASRDGQGNTGELFF. The CDR3 nucleotides are TGTGCCAGCAGAGACGGACAGGGGAACACCGGGGAGCTGTTTTTT.

The rearrangement joins TRBV4-3 to TRBJ1-5; weak D call: TRBD1 (6 bases). Trimming shortened V by 4 bases and J by 7 bases, and 29 bases separated the two germline ends. Germline V gives CDR1 LGHNA, CDR2 YSLEER. The CDR3 length is 19 residues. The CDR3 DNA is TGCGCCAGCAGCCCTCTGGGACAACCGAGCGCAAGAAGGAGGCAGCCCCAGCATTTT. Protein: CASSPLGQPSARRRQPQHF.

The J gene is TRBJ2-7, the V gene TRBV11-2; D not certain. CDR1 is SGHAT and CDR2 is FQNNGV in the germline V gene. The CDR3 has 14 amino acids. Deletions cut 4 bases from V and 3 bases from J, with 13 bases between. The CDR3 bases are TGTGCCAGCAGCTCGATCTCAAGGAACTACGAGCAGTACTTC. Translated: CASSSISRNYEQYF.

The CDR3 DNA follows: TGTGCCAGCTCTCCGGGCCACAGGACCCAGTACTTC. Translation gives CASSPGHRTQYF. The chain employs TRBV11-2 and TRBJ2-5; D call uncertain. Germline CDR1 reads SGHAT; CDR2 reads FQNNGV. V was shortened by 8 bases and J by 7 bases, with 14 bases between the two germline ends. The CDR3 spans 12 residues. Supplemented by reference TRBV11-2 and TRBJ2-5, the full variable domain reads EAGVAQSPRYKIIEKRQSVAFWCNPISGHATLYWYQQILGQGPKLLIQFQNNGVVDDSQLPKDRFSAERLKGVDSTLKIQPAKLEDSAVYLCASSPGHRTQYFGPGTRLLVL.

V and J are TRBV11-2 and TRBJ2-7; D is uncertain. Germline loops: CDR1 SGHAT, CDR2 FQNNGV. V shed 7 bases and J shed 3 bases, with 19 bases lying between them. The CDR3 runs to 15 residues. The CDR3 sequence is CASTGRPDGLYEQYF. The CDR3 nucleotides read TGTGCCAGCACCGGGCGTCCGGACGGGCTCTACGAGCAGTACTTC.

This rearrangement joins TRBV7-2 to TRBJ2-7; 12 nucleotides line up with TRBD1. In germline, CDR1 is SGHTA, CDR2 FQGNSA. J lost 7 bases, V lost 0 bases, and 4 bases had no gene match. The CDR3 is 15 amino acids. The CDR3 reads CASSLAGQGAREQYF. Written as DNA, the CDR3 is TGTGCCAGCAGCTTAGCGGGACAGGGGGCGCGAGAGCAGTACTTC.

This sequence joins TRBV25-1 and TRBJ2-3; weak D call: TRBD2 (5 bases). CDR3 length equals 15 residues. Germline values: CDR1 MGHDK, CDR2 SYGVNS. The germline V and J ends were trimmed by 4 bases and 5 bases, with 16 bases remaining between them. The CDR3 coding sequence is TGTGCCAGCAGTGCCCTCGGCCTAGCCGTAGATACGCAGTATTTT. It is translated as CASSALGLAVDTQYF.

The chain employs TRBV7-9 and TRBJ2-3, with 7 bases identical to TRBD2. Trimming removed 2 bases from V and 5 bases from J; junction bases left unmatched: 7. The CDR3 length is 15 residues. The germline V gene encodes CDR1 SEHNR and CDR2 FQNEAQ (reference sequence). For the CDR3, the DNA is TGTGCCAGCAGCTTACGCGGGAGTGAGGAAGATACGCAGTATTTT. Residues: CASSLRGSEEDTQYF.

About this clone: The sample contains more than one DNA sequence encoding this CDR3. The chain carries TRBV29-1 and TRBJ1-1, with TRBD1 matching 7 bases. With 6 bases clipped from V and 1 base from J, the junction kept 2 bases outside the gene matches. CDR1 is SQVTM, CDR2 ANQGSEA, per germline. CDR3 length: 12 residues. CDR3 residues: CSVHRGNTEAFF. The CDR3 nucleotides are TGCAGCGTGCACAGGGGGAACACTGAAGCTTTCTTT.

The rearrangement joins TRBV11-2 to TRBJ1-2; tentatively, D is TRBD1 (6 bases). The germline V gene has CDR1 SGHAT and CDR2 FQNNGV. V lost 1 base and J lost 7, with 13 bases in between. This CDR3 spans 14 amino acids. CDR3 coding DNA: TGTGCCAGCAGCTTAGTTTTGGGGGGCTCTGGCTACACCTTC. It specifies CASSLVLGGSGYTF.

This clone was seen a handful of times. This chain joins TRBV5-1 and TRBJ1-1, with a possible D match to TRBD1 (6 bases). CDR3 length: 15 amino acids. Trimming removed 0 bases at V and 2 bases at J, with 11 bases between. The germline CDR1 and CDR2 sequences are SGHRS and YFSETQ. The CDR3 region has the DNA TGCGCCAGCAGCTTGGCTTCGGGGGGCAACACTGAAGCTTTCTTT. Its translation is CASSLASGGNTEAFF.

The V and J genes are TRBV4-1 and TRBJ1-1; weak D call: TRBD1 (6 bases). Trimming removed 0 bases from V and 0 bases from J, with 17 bases in between. Looked up from germline, CDR1 is MGHRA and CDR2 is YSYEKL. The CDR3 runs 18 residues. The CDR3 reads CASSQDWGAGLLNTEAFF. CDR3 in DNA: TGCGCCAGCAGCCAAGATTGGGGGGCCGGACTCCTGAACACTGAAGCTTTCTTT.

The rearrangement joins TRBV7-8 to TRBJ1-2; 9 nucleotides agree with TRBD1. This CDR3 has 15 amino acids. The germline CDR1 and CDR2 sequences are SGHVS and FQNEAQ. After removal of 5 bases from V and 7 bases from J, the junction contained 11 bases not matched to a gene. CDR3 loop: CASSHPRDRVSGYTF. For the CDR3, the DNA is TGTGCCAGCAGCCATCCGAGGGACAGGGTTTCTGGCTACACCTTC. Looking up the rest from reference TRBV7-8 and TRBJ1-2 gives the full variable domain: GAGVSQSPRYKVAKRGQDVALRCDPISGHVSLFWYQQALGQGPEFLTYFQNEAQLDKSGLPSDRFFAERPEGSVSTLKIQRTQQEDSAVYLCASSHPRDRVSGYTFGSGTRLTVV.

This clone was found a few times. This chain links TRBV7-9 with TRBJ2-1; 11 positions agree with TRBD2. After removal of 5 bases from V and 11 bases from J, the junction contained 11 bases not matched to a gene. CDR3 length equals 15 residues. Germline assignment: CDR1 SEHNR and CDR2 FQNEAQ (reference sequence). In DNA, the CDR3 is TGTGCCAGCAGCGCGAGCCTAGCGGGAGGCGGAAAGCAGTTCTTC. It translates to CASSASLAGGGKQFF.

The chain couples TRBV29-1 to TRBJ1-5; D is undetermined. The ends were cut back, 1 base at V and 4 bases at J, with 8 bases in the middle. The germline V gene encodes CDR1 SQVTM and CDR2 ANQGSEA. The CDR3 length is 13 residues. The chain's CDR3 is CSVEVAENQPQHF. CDR3 DNA sequence: TGCAGCGTTGAAGTAGCGGAGAATCAGCCCCAGCATTTT.

The chain joins TRBV5-6 to TRBJ1-1; D unclear. Deletions cut 0 bases from V and 1 base from J, with 13 bases between. CDR1 SGHDT and CDR2 YYEEEE come from the germline V gene. The CDR3 is 16 amino acids. The CDR3 loop is CASSLGAWHGNTEAFF. In DNA, the CDR3 is TGTGCCAGCAGCTTGGGGGCATGGCACGGGAACACTGAAGCTTTCTTT.

The chain employs TRBV19 and TRBJ1-1; no clear D. This CDR3 comprises 13 residues. V was cut by 3 bases and J by 4 bases, with 9 bases left in between. Per the germline V gene, CDR1 is LNHDA and CDR2 is SQIVND (reference sequence). The CDR3 nucleotides read TGTGCCAGTAGTATCTCGGGATCCACTGAAGCTTTCTTT. This encodes CASSISGSTEAFF.

This chain connects TRBV7-2 to TRBJ2-1; D unresolved. The CDR3 extends over 14 amino acids. The V and J ends lost 5 bases and 1 base respectively, with 9 bases between them. Germline V gene data show CDR1 as SGHTA and CDR2 as FQGNSA. CDR3 bases: TGTGCCAGCAGCCCTGGGTGGTCCTACAATGAGCAGTTCTTC. Its translation is CASSPGWSYNEQFF.

This sequence joins TRBV5-1 and TRBJ2-1, with unresolved D. Trimming took off 2 bases at V and 8 bases at J, with 14 bases between the two ends. The germline gives CDR1 SGHRS, CDR2 YFSETQ. CDR3 size: 14 residues. The CDR3 bases are TGCGCCAGCAGCTTCGCTTCTAGGGTGGATGAGCAGTTCTTC. Amino acids: CASSFASRVDEQFF.

This sequence joins TRBV7-3 and TRBJ2-2; 8 positions agree with TRBD2. The germline V gene has CDR1 SGHTA and CDR2 FQGTGA. The CDR3 spans 17 residues. V shed 2 bases, J shed 4 bases, and the junction held 9 bases outside the gene matches. The CDR3 here is CASSLPHGTSFTGELFF. CDR3 nucleotide sequence: TGTGCCAGCAGCTTACCCCACGGGACTAGTTTCACCGGGGAGCTGTTTTTT.

V usage is TRBV4-2 and J usage is TRBJ1-6; the match to TRBD1 covers 8 bases. This CDR3 comprises 16 residues. Unmatched junction bases numbered 6, after V lost 1 base and J lost 7 bases. In germline, CDR1 is LGHNA, CDR2 YNFKEQ. CDR3 sequence reads: CASSQVQGAGNSPLHF. In nucleotides, the CDR3 is TGTGCCAGCAGCCAAGTTCAGGGGGCTGGGAATTCACCCCTCCACTTT.

In this sample, this clone turned up once. V usage is TRBV25-1 and J usage is TRBJ2-1; 13 bases are shared with TRBD2. This CDR3 contains 17 residues. V shed 6 bases and J 7 bases; nucleotides not matched to a gene: 12. Germline CDR1 is MGHDK and CDR2 is SYGVNS. DNA of the CDR3: TGTGCCAGCAGCGCCTTCGGACTAGCGGGAGTTCGGAATGAGCAGTTCTTC. As protein: CASSAFGLAGVRNEQFF.

The CDR3 loop is CASSASGTGSTEAFF. The DNA for the CDR3 is TGTGCCAGTAGTGCCTCCGGGACAGGTAGCACTGAAGCTTTCTTT. The chain recombines TRBV19 with TRBJ1-1; 8 bases align to TRBD1. Trimming took 5 bases from V and 4 from J; bases not matched to a gene: 9. Germline assignment: CDR1 LNHDA and CDR2 SQIVND (reference sequence). This CDR3 spans 15 amino acids.